The 15 T cell receptor beta chains in this list originate from one sample, sequenced in a study of T-cell reconstitution after alpha-beta-depleted transplantation in children. Unique molecular identifiers were used in preparing the TCRbeta library. TCRdb re-called the PCR reads through MiXCR, storing one row per CDR3 protein. The table has about 580,000 distinct CDR3 sequences, 25% to 30% seen once; the top ten hold about 35%. The source was PBMCs, collected before TCRalphabeta/CD19-depleted stem cell transplant. These receptors were collected from a boy in the first two years of life with Wiskott-Aldrich syndrome, due to receive a stem cell transplant.

The chain couples TRBV10-1 to TRBJ2-2; D is perhaps TRBD1 (5 bases). This CDR3 is 14 amino acids long. Trimming removed 4 bases from V and 3 bases from J, with 9 bases in between. Germline V gene sequence: CDR1 WNHNN, CDR2 SYGVQD (reference sequence). The CDR3 DNA sequence: TGCGCCAGCAGTGTCAGGGTGGACACCGGGGAGCTGTTTTTT. Encoded protein: CASSVRVDTGELFF.

A few counts support this clonotype. This chain uses TRBV20-1 with TRBJ2-5; 12 bases line up with TRBD2. CDR3 length: 17 residues. The V and J ends lost 3 bases and 1 base, in that order; junction bases with no gene match: 9. Germline CDR1 DFQATT, CDR2 SNEGSKA (reference sequence). CDR3 amino acids: CSASSGLAGLSQETQYF. The CDR3 nucleotides read TGCAGTGCTAGTTCGGGACTAGCGGGCTTATCCCAAGAGACCCAGTACTTC.

The rearrangement uses TRBV10-1 and TRBJ2-7, with 8 bases matching TRBD2. The CDR3 length is 14 residues. V lost 5 bases, J lost 4 bases, and 7 bases stayed unmatched. Looked up from germline, CDR1 is WNHNN and CDR2 is SYGVQD (reference sequence). CDR3 DNA: TGCGCCAGCAGTAGGTCTAGCGGGCCTTACGAGCAGTACTTC. Amino acid sequence: CASSRSSGPYEQYF.

The chain couples TRBV3-1 to TRBJ2-7; D remains unclear. This CDR3 has 16 residues. Germline lookup yields CDR1 LGHDT and CDR2 YNNKEL (reference sequence). V was cut by 1 base and J by 5 bases, with 18 bases left in between. This CDR3 reads CASSQVKMGNRDEQYF. The CDR3 DNA is TGTGCCAGCAGCCAAGTAAAGATGGGGAATCGGGACGAGCAGTACTTC.

The chain uses TRBV20-1 and TRBJ2-3, with D possibly TRBD1 on 6 matching bases. Germline V gene data show CDR1 as DFQATT and CDR2 as SNEGSKA (reference sequence). CDR3 size: 16 residues. Between the trimmed V and J ends, which lost 1 base and 4 bases, there was a span of 18 bases. CDR3 nucleotide sequence: TGCAGTGCTAGAGTGGGGGCGGTAGACAGGTCAGATACGCAGTATTTT. Translating gives CSARVGAVDRSDTQYF.

This chain links TRBV24-1 with TRBJ2-5, with a weak D call TRBD2 (6 bases). V gave up 4 bases and J gave up 4 bases, with 15 bases separating them. The CDR3 is 15 amino acids. In germline, CDR1 is KGHDR, CDR2 SFDVKD. The CDR3 here is CATSDLGLGGETQYF. The CDR3 DNA is TGTGCCACCAGTGACCTCGGACTGGGGGGAGAGACCCAGTACTTC.

This clonotype was seen only a few times. The rearrangement uses TRBV7-9 and TRBJ1-2, with 8 bases matching TRBD1. The junction had 12 bases not matched to a gene; V was cut back by 1 base and J by 8 bases. From germline, CDR1 is SEHNR and CDR2 FQNEAQ (reference sequence). The length of the CDR3 is 16 residues. CDR3 in DNA: TGTGCCAGCAGCTTAGGGATGGACAGGGAAGGGTACGGCTACACCTTC. It codes for CASSLGMDREGYGYTF.

This clonotype was seen a handful of times. The V gene is TRBV10-3, the J gene TRBJ2-2, with 11 bases lining up with TRBD2. Per germline, CDR1 ENHRY and CDR2 SYGVKD. The CDR3 totals 14 residues. Trimming at V came to 6 bases and at J to 9 bases, leaving 6 bases not matched to a gene. The CDR3 DNA reads TGTGCCATCAGGTCGGGACTAGCGGTACGGGAGCTGTTTTTT. Translated: CAIRSGLAVRELFF.

This clonotype was detected only a few times. V gene TRBV12-5 combines with J gene TRBJ2-2, with 11 bases that match TRBD2. V dropped 5 bases and J dropped 4; count of bases not matched to a gene: 12. The V gene's germline CDR1 is LGHNT and CDR2 FRNRAP. CDR3 size: 18 residues. CDR3: CASGPETRLAGRTGELFF. CDR3 nucleotide sequence: TGTGCTAGTGGTCCAGAAACTAGACTAGCGGGACGCACCGGGGAGCTGTTTTTT.

The chain combines TRBV29-1 with TRBJ2-1, with D possibly TRBD2 on 6 matching bases. This CDR3 region has 13 residues. Germline-derived CDR1 and CDR2 are SQVTM and ANQGSEA. V was clipped by 2 bases and J by 8 bases, with 13 bases between them. In DNA, the CDR3 is TGCAGCGTTGAAACCAACTGGGGGGATGAGCAGTTCTTC. As protein: CSVETNWGDEQFF.

This chain links TRBV29-1 with TRBJ1-2, with 11 bases lining up with TRBD1. The CDR3 spans 13 residues. Germline CDR1 reads SQVTM; CDR2 reads ANQGSEA. Trimming removed 5 bases from V and 6 bases from J; junction bases left unmatched: 5. The CDR3 is CSVFRTGGDGYTF. The CDR3 DNA reads TGCAGCGTTTTCAGGACAGGGGGCGATGGCTACACCTTC.

This chain joins TRBV7-2 and TRBJ2-5; 9 bases map to TRBD2. The CDR3 is made up of 14 amino acids. Germline V gives CDR1 SGHTA, CDR2 FQGNSA. The junction had 3 bases not matched to a gene; V was cut back by 3 bases and J by 4 bases. The CDR3 sequence is CASSLGGLAETQYF. The CDR3 coding sequence is TGTGCCAGCAGCTTGGGGGGACTAGCAGAGACCCAGTACTTC.

The V gene is TRBV7-8, the J gene TRBJ2-2; 8 nucleotides line up with TRBD2. This CDR3 has 14 residues. Germline loops: CDR1 SGHVS, CDR2 FQNEAQ. The ends lost 8 bases at V and 5 bases at J; junction bases unmatched: 7. The CDR3 reads CASHGTRITGELFF. CDR3 nucleotides: TGTGCCAGCCACGGGACTAGAATTACCGGGGAGCTGTTTTTT. Full variable domain (remainder filled in from reference TRBV7-8 and TRBJ2-2): GAGVSQSPRYKVAKRGQDVALRCDPISGHVSLFWYQQALGQGPEFLTYFQNEAQLDKSGLPSDRFFAERPEGSVSTLKIQRTQQEDSAVYLCASHGTRITGELFFGEGSRLTVL.

This rearrangement joins TRBV5-1 to TRBJ1-6; unclear D gene. The ends were cut back, 0 bases at V and 6 bases at J, with 7 bases in the middle. Germline V lookup: CDR1 SGHRS, CDR2 YFSETQ. The CDR3 totals 14 residues. The CDR3 DNA follows: TGCGCCAGCAGCTTGGACCTACCTAATTCACCCCTCCACTTT. Translation gives CASSLDLPNSPLHF.

This chain uses TRBV5-1 with TRBJ2-1; 8 bases line up with TRBD1. The CDR3 covers 14 residues. The J segment lost 4 bases and the V segment lost 7 bases, leaving 7 bases of the junction unmatched. CDR1 and CDR2 from the germline V gene are SGHRS and YFSETQ. The CDR3 spells CASLARTGYNEQFF. DNA for the CDR3: TGCGCCAGCTTGGCTCGGACAGGGTACAATGAGCAGTTCTTC.